A selection of T cell receptor beta chains follows, all from one sample in a study of identical twins. A single record per CDR3 protein comes from TCRdb applying MiXCR to the 5' RACE reads. The sample includes 1.5 million to 2 million distinct CDR3 sequences, around 29% of them seen just once. The sequencing sample was made of cord blood. All receptors come from a newborn girl in good health. Each CDR3 is given with its conserved first and last residue. A D gene is named only where the DNA matches it firmly. Size tells how often a clone was seen (once, few, many) or the class of an expanded clone, and some rows leave it out.

>TRBV2|TRBD2|NA|TRBJ2-7
CAIAGHSYNEQYF
TGTGCCATAGCGGGCCACTCCTACAATGAGCAGTACTTC
>TRBV7-7|NA|few|TRBJ2-7
CASSLQAASGWGDEQYF
TGTGCTAGCAGCTTACAAGCGGCGAGCGGATGGGGGGACGAGCAGTACTTC
>TRBV2|TRBD1|NA|TRBJ1-2
CASSEAQGGSGGYTF
TGTGCCAGCAGTGAAGCGCAGGGGGGCTCTGGTGGCTACACCTTC
>TRBV7-2|TRBD2|NA|TRBJ2-3
CASSLVASGANGRADTQYF
TGTGCCAGCAGCTTAGTCGCGAGCGGCGCAAACGGGAGGGCAGATACGCAGTATTTT
>TRBV11-2|NA|NA|TRBJ2-1
CASSLVGPGQFF
TGTGCCAGCAGCTTAGTGGGGCCAGGGCAGTTCTTC
>TRBV29-1|NA|few|TRBJ2-3
CSVVRQSTDTQYF
TGCAGCGTTGTTAGACAGAGCACAGATACGCAGTATTTT
>TRBV21-1|NA|NA|TRBJ2-1
CASSKSDRVNEQFF
TGTGCCAGCAGCAAGTCGGACAGGGTGAATGAGCAGTTCTTC
>TRBV29-1|NA|few|TRBJ1-2
CSVSGQGSGGYTF
TGCAGCGTTTCGGGTCAGGGGTCGGGGGGCTACACCTTC
>TRBV11-2|NA|many|TRBJ1-2
CASSWKSANYGYTF
TGTGCCAGCAGCTGGAAGTCGGCTAACTATGGCTACACCTTC
>TRBV7-2|TRBD1|NA|TRBJ2-7
CASSSDYRGEQYF
TGTGCCAGCAGCTCCGATTACAGGGGCGAGCAGTACTTC
>TRBV2|TRBD2|NA|TRBJ2-1
CASRGTSGMRTYNEQFF
TGTGCCAGCAGAGGGACTAGCGGGATGCGTACCTACAATGAGCAGTTCTTC
>TRBV7-2|NA|NA|TRBJ2-7
CASSLVQGYVSYEQYF
TGTGCCAGCAGCTTAGTCCAAGGCTACGTGTCCTACGAGCAGTACTTC
>TRBV10-3|TRBD1|few|TRBJ2-7
CAISGTGPYSYEQYF
TGTGCCATCAGCGGGACAGGGCCTTACTCCTACGAGCAGTACTTC
>TRBV24-1|NA|few|TRBJ1-2
CATQLIHERLGYGYTF
TGTGCCACCCAACTAATTCATGAGAGGCTAGGCTATGGCTACACCTTC
>TRBV3-1|NA|few|TRBJ2-3
CASSQARDDTQYF
TGTGCCAGCAGCCAAGCTAGAGACGATACGCAGTATTTT
>TRBV19|NA|NA|TRBJ2-2
CASTSPAGWNTGELFF
TGTGCCAGTACCTCTCCGGCAGGGTGGAACACCGGGGAGCTGTTTTTT
>TRBV6-6|NA|few|TRBJ1-6
CASTSNVGLGYSPPHF
TGTGCCAGCACCTCAAATGTCGGGTTGGGATATTCACCCCCCCACTTT
>TRBV27|TRBD2|few|TRBJ2-3
CASSFSTLAMHTDTQYF
TGTGCCAGCAGTTTTTCCACACTAGCGATGCACACAGATACGCAGTATTTT
>TRBV29-1|NA|NA|TRBJ2-4
CSVGSGASSAKNIQYF
TGCAGCGTAGGTTCCGGGGCTAGCTCAGCCAAAAACATTCAGTACTTC
>TRBV4-2|TRBD2|few|TRBJ2-1
CASSQDHGTSGYNEQFF
TGTGCCAGCAGCCAAGATCACGGGACTAGCGGGTACAATGAGCAGTTCTTC
>TRBV6-5|NA|NA|TRBJ2-7
CASTPHKVRATYEQYF
TGTGCCAGCACCCCGCATAAAGTACGGGCTACCTACGAGCAGTACTTC
>TRBV14|NA|NA|TRBJ2-4
CASSQASLAKNIQYF
TGTGCCAGCAGCCAAGCGTCCTTAGCCAAAAACATTCAGTACTTC
>TRBV20-1|NA|NA|TRBJ1-2
CSAPLWGGANYGYTF
TGCAGTGCCCCCTTATGGGGGGGCGCTAACTATGGCTACACCTTC
>TRBV27|NA|NA|TRBJ1-6
CASSLKSYNSPLHF
TGTGCCAGCAGTTTAAAGAGTTATAATTCACCCCTCCACTTT
>TRBV11-2|TRBD2|NA|TRBJ2-1
CASSLIQLGWRGGGEQFF
TGTGCCAGCAGCTTAATTCAACTAGGTTGGCGGGGGGGCGGTGAGCAGTTCTTC
>TRBV20-1|TRBD1|NA|TRBJ1-2
CSARALDRANYGYTF
TGCAGTGCTAGAGCCCTGGACAGGGCAAACTATGGCTACACCTTC
>TRBV11-2|NA|few|TRBJ2-1
CASSQAPGNNEQFF
TGTGCCAGCAGCCAAGCTCCGGGAAATAATGAGCAGTTCTTC
>TRBV4-2|NA|NA|TRBJ1-2
CASSQAAGVNYGYTF
TGTGCCAGCAGCCAAGCAGCAGGCGTTAACTATGGCTACACCTTC
>TRBV3-1|NA|NA|TRBJ1-2
CASSRQGHGYTF
TGTGCCAGCAGCCGTCAGGGTCATGGCTACACCTTC
>TRBV20-1|NA|NA|TRBJ1-6
CSARDYRDSPLHF
TGCAGTGCTAGAGATTACAGAGACTCACCCCTCCACTTT
>TRBV25-1|NA|once|TRBJ2-7
CASSPIDGETYEQYF
TGTGCCAGCAGTCCTATAGACGGGGAGACCTACGAGCAGTACTTC
>TRBV28|TRBD1|many|TRBJ1-2
CASSSRTGYYGYTF
TGTGCCAGCAGTTCACGGACAGGATACTATGGCTACACCTTC
>TRBV2|TRBD2|few|TRBJ2-3
CASQSGAYTDTQYF
TGTGCCAGCCAAAGCGGGGCCTACACAGATACGCAGTATTTT
>TRBV10-3|NA|many|TRBJ2-7
CAVAFHDGDEQYF
TGTGCCGTAGCCTTTCACGATGGAGACGAGCAGTACTTC
>TRBV18|TRBD1|NA|TRBJ2-7
CASSPHGTGPYEQYF
TGTGCCAGCTCACCGCACGGGACAGGGCCTTACGAGCAGTACTTC
>TRBV7-2|TRBD2|many|TRBJ2-7
CASSRASGSYEQYF
TGTGCCAGCAGCCGTGCTAGCGGCTCCTACGAGCAGTACTTC
>TRBV20-1|TRBD2|NA|TRBJ2-3
CSAHGTSGGRTTDTQYF
TGCAGTGCTCATGGGACTAGCGGGGGGAGGACCACAGATACGCAGTATTTT
>TRBV3-1|NA|NA|TRBJ1-5
CASSQTGFLQPQHF
TGTGCCAGCAGCCAGACGGGATTCTTACAGCCCCAGCATTTT
>TRBV25-1|NA|NA|TRBJ1-1
CASIGGGTEAFF
TGTGCCAGCATCGGAGGGGGGACTGAAGCTTTCTTT
>TRBV15|NA|NA|TRBJ2-3
CATSSGSGVVGTDTQYF
TGTGCCACCAGCTCGGGTAGCGGCGTGGTCGGCACAGATACGCAGTATTTT